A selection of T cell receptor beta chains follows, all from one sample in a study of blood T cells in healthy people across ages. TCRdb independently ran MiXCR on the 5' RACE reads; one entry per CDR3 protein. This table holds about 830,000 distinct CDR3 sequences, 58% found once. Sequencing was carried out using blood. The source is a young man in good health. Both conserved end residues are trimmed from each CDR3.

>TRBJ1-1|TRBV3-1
ASSQGTGHTEAF
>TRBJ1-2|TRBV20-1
SARDYAVNHYGYT
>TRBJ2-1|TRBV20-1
SARVLAAGGSREQF
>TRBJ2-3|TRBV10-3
AIRDARQGWDTQY
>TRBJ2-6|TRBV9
ASSVRHTGANVLT
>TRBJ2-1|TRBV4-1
ASSHPRLGIYNEQF
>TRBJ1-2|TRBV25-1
ASSEYSGKRHHYT
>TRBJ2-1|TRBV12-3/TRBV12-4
ASSPPGLAHEQF
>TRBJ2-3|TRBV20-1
SAMGDGTDTQY
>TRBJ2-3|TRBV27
ASSSGPALGDTQY
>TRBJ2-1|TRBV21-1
ASDTGGEGNEQF
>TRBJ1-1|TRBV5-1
ASSSGTGVLNTEAF
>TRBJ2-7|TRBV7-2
ASSSISGGVYEQY
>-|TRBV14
ASSQKATAAGWPPYEQY
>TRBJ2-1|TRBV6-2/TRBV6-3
ASSYEGPGKF
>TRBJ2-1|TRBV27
ASARFSGGAYNEQF
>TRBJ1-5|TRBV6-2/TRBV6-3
ASTVTGSRQPQH
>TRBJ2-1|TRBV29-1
SVFTGTGNNEQF
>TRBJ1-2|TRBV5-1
ASSLGPKTGNPGDYGYT
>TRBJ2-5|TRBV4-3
ASSLQGEGSETQY